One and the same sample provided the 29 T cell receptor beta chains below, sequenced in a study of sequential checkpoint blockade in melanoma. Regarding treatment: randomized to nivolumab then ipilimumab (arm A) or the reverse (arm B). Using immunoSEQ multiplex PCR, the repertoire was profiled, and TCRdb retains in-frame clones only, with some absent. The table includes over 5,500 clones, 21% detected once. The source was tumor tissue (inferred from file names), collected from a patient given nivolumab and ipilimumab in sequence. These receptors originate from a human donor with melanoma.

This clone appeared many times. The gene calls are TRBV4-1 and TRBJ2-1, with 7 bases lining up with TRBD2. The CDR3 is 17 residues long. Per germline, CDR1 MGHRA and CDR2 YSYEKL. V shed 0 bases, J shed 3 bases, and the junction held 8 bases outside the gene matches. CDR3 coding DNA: TGCGCCAGCAGCCAAGATTTCGGCGGGAGTATCTACAATGAGCAGTTCTTC. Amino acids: CASSQDFGGSIYNEQFF.

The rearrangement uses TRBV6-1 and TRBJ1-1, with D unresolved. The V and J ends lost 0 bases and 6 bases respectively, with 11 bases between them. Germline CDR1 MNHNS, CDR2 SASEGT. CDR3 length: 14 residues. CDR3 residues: CASSEAKVSAEAFF. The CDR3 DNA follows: TGTGCCAGCAGTGAAGCTAAGGTATCGGCTGAAGCTTTCTTT.

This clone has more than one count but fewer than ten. The CDR3 loop reads CASSPTVSGPTYNEQFF. The CDR3 nucleotides are TGCGCCAGCAGCCCAACCGTAAGTGGGCCGACCTACAATGAGCAGTTCTTC. The chain couples TRBV4-1 to TRBJ2-1; no clear D. Trimming pared 4 bases from V and 2 bases from J, leaving 18 bases between. The germline V gene encodes CDR1 MGHRA and CDR2 YSYEKL. CDR3 length: 17 residues.

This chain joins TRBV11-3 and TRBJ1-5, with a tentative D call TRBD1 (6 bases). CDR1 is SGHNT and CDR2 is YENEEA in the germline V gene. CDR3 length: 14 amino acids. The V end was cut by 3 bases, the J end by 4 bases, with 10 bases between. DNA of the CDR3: TGTGCCAGCAGCTTGACAGGAGAAAATCAGCCCCAGCATTTT. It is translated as CASSLTGENQPQHF.

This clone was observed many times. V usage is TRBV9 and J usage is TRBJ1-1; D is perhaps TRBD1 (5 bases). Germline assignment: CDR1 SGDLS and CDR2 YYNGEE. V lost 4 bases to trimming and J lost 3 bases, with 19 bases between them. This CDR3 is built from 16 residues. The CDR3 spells CASSPTGTRLDTEAFF. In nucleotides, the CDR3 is TGTGCCAGCAGCCCTACAGGCACGAGGTTGGACACTGAAGCTTTCTTT.

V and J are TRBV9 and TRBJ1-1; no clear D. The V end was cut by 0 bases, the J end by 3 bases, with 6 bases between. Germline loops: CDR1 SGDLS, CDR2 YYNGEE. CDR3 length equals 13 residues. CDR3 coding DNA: TGTGCCAGCAGCGTAGCAAGGGACACTGAAGCTTTCTTT. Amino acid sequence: CASSVARDTEAFF. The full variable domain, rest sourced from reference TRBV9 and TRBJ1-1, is DSGVTQTPKHLITATGQRVTLRCSPRSGDLSVYWYQQSLDQGLQFLIQYYNGEERAKGNILERFSAQQFPDLHSELNLSSLELGDSALYFCASSVARDTEAFFGQGTRLTVV.

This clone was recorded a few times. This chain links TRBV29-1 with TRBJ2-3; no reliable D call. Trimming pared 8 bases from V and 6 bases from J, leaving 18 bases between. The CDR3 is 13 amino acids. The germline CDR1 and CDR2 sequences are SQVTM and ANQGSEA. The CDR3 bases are TGCAGCCACGGTCAGGAGCCGGTGGATACGCAGTATTTT. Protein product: CSHGQEPVDTQYF.

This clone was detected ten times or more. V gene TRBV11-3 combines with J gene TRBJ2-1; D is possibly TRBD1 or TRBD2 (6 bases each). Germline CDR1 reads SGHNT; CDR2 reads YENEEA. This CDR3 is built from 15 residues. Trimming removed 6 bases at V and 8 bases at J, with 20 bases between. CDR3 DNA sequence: TGTGCCAGCAGAAGGGGGGAGCTCAGAGAGGATGAGCAGTTCTTC. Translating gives CASRRGELREDEQFF.

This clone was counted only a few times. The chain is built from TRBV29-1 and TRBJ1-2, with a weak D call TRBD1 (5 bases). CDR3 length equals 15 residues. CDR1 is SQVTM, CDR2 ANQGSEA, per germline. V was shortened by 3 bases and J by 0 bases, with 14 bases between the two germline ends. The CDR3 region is CSVDTRAGTNYGYTF. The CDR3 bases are TGCAGCGTTGATACCCGGGCAGGGACTAACTATGGCTACACCTTC.

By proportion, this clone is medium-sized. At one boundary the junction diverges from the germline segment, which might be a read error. The CDR3 here is CASSLEYRGSEQYF. The CDR3 DNA is TGTGCCAGCAGCCTAGAGTACAGGGGAAGTGAGCAGTACTTC. The J gene is TRBJ2-7, the V gene TRBV11-3; the match to TRBD1 covers 7 bases. Germline CDR1 and CDR2: SGHNT and YENEEA. This CDR3 is built from 14 residues. Filled out from reference TRBV11-3 and TRBJ2-7, the complete variable domain reads EAGVVQSPRYKIIEKKQPVAFWCNPISGHNTLYWYLQNLGQGPELLIRYENEEAVDDSQLPKDRFSAERLKGVDSTLKIQPAELGDSAVYLCASSLEYRGSEQYFGPGTRLTVT.

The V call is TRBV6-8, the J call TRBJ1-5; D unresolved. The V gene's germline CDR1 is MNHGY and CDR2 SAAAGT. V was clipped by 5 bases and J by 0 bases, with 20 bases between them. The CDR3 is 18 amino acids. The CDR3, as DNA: TGTGCCAGCAGTGTTATCCCCCCAGGCAGATATAGCAATCAGCCCCAGCATTTT. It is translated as CASSVIPPGRYSNQPQHF.

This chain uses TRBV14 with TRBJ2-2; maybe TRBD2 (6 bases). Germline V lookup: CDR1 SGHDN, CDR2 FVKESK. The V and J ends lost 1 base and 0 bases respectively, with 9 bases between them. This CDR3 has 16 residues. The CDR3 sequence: CASSQVTSPNTGELFF. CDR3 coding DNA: TGTGCCAGCAGCCAAGTCACTAGCCCGAACACCGGGGAGCTGTTTTTT.

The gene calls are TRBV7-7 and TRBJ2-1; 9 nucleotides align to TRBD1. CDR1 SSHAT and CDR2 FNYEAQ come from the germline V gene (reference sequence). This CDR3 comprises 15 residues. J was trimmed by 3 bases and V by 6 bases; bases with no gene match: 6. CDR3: CASSYGTGYYNEQFF. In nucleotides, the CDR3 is TGTGCCAGCAGTTACGGGACAGGGTACTACAATGAGCAGTTCTTC. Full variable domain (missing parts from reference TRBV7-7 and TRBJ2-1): GAGVSQSPRYKVTKRGQDVTLRCDPISSHATLYWYQQALGQGPEFLTYFNYEAQPDKSGLPSDRFSAERPEGSISTLTIQRTEQRDSAMYRCASSYGTGYYNEQFFGPGTRLTVL.

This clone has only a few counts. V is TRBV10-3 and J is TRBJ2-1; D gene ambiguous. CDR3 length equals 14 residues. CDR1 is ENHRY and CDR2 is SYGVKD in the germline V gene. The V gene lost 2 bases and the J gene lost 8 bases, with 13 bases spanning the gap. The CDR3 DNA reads TGTGCCATCAGTGAGGTCGGTCCTGGCGATGAGCAGTTCTTC. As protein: CAISEVGPGDEQFF.

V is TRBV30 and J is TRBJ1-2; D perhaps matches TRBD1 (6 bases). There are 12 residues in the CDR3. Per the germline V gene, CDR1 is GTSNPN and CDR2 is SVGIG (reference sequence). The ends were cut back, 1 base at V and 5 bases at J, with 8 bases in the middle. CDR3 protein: CAWSGQDYGYTF. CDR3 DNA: TGTGCCTGGAGTGGACAGGATTATGGCTACACCTTC.

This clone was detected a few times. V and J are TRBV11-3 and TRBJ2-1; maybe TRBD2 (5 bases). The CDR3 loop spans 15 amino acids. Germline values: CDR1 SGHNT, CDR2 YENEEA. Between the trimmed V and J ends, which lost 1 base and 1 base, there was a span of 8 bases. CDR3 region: CASSLGGGSYNEQFF. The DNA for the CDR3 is TGTGCCAGCAGCTTAGGCGGAGGTTCCTACAATGAGCAGTTCTTC.

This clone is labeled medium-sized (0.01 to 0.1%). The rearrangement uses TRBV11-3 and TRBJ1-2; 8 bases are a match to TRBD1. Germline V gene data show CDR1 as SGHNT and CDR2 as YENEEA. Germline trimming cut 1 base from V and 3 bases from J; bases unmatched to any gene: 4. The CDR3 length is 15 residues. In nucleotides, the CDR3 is TGTGCCAGCAGCTTAGGACAGGGGAGGTACTATGGCTACACCTTC. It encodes CASSLGQGRYYGYTF.

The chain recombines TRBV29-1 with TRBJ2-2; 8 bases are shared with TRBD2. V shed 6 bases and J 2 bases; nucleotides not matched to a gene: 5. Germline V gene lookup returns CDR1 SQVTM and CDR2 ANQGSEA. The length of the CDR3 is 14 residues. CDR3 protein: CSVVAGINTGELFF. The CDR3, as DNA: TGCAGCGTGGTAGCGGGGATAAACACCGGGGAGCTGTTTTTT.

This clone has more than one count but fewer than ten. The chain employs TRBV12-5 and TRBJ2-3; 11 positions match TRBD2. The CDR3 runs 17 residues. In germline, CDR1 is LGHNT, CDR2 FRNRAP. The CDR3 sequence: CANNLGRVAGGLDTQYF. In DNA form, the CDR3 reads TGTGCCAATAACCTGGGGCGGGTAGCGGGGGGGCTGGATACGCAGTATTTT. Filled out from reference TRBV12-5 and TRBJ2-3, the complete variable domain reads DARVTQTPRHKVTEMGQEVTMRCQPILGHNTVFWYRQTMMQGLELLAYFRNRAPLDDSGMPKDRFSAEMPDATLATLKIQPSEPRDSAVYFCANNLGRVAGGLDTQYFGPGTRLTVL.

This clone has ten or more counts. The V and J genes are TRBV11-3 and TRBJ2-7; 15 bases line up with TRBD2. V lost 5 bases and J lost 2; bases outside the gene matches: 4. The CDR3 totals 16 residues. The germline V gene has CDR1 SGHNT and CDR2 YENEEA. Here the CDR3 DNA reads TGTGCCAGCAGCGCCGGGACTAGCGGGGGGACCTACGAGCAGTACTTC. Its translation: CASSAGTSGGTYEQYF. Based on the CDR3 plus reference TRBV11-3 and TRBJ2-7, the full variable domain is EAGVVQSPRYKIIEKKQPVAFWCNPISGHNTLYWYLQNLGQGPELLIRYENEEAVDDSQLPKDRFSAERLKGVDSTLKIQPAELGDSAVYLCASSAGTSGGTYEQYFGPGTRLTVT.

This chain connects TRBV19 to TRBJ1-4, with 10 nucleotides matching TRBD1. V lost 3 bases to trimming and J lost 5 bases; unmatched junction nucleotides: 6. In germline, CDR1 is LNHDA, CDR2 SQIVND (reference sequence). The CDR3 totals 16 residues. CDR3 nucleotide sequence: TGTGCCAGTAGTATTTACAGGGACAGGGGAAATGAAAAACTGTTTTTT. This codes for CASSIYRDRGNEKLFF.

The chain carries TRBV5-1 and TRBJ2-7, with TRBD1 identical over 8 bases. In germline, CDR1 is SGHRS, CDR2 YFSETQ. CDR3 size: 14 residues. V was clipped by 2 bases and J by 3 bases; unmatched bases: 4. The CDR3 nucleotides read TGCGCCAGCAGCTTCGCAGGACAGGGCTACGAGCAGTACTTC. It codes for CASSFAGQGYEQYF.

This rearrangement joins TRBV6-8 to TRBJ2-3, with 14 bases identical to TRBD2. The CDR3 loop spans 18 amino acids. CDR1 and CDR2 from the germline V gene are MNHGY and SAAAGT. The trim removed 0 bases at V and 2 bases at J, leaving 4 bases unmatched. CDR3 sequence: CASSYSTSGRAPTDTQYF. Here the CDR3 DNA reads TGTGCCAGCAGTTACTCGACTAGCGGGAGGGCCCCCACAGATACGCAGTATTTT.

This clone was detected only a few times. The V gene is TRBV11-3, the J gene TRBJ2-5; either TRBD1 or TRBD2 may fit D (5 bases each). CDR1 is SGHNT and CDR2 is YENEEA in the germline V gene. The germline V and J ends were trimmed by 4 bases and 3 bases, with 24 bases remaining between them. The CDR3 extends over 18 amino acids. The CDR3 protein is CASSYPTLEGRSKETQYF. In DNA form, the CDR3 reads TGTGCCAGCAGCTACCCCACGCTAGAGGGGCGGAGTAAAGAGACCCAGTACTTC.

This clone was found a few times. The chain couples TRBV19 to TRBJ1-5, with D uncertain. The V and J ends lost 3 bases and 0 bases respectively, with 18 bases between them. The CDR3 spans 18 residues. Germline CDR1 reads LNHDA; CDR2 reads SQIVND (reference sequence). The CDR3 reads CASSMRLSVFGSNQPQHF. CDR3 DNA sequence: TGTGCCAGTAGTATGCGTCTTAGTGTGTTCGGTAGCAATCAGCCCCAGCATTTT.

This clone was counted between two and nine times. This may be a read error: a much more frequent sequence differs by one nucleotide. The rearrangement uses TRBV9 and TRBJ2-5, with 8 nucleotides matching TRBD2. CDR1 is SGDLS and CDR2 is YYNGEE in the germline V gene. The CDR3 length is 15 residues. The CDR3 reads CARGPGGGCQETQYF. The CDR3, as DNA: TGTGCTCGTGGCCCGGGGGGGGGCTGTCAAGAGACCCAGTACTTC.

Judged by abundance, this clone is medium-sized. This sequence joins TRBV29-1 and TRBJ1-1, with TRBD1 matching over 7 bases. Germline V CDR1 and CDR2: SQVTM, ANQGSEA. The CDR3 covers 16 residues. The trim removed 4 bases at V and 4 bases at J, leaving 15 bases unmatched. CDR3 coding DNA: TGCAGCGTTGTGCCCCTAAGACAGGGTAGGAGCACTGAAGCTTTCTTT. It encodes CSVVPLRQGRSTEAFF. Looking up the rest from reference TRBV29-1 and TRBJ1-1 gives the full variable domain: SAVISQKPSRDICQRGTSLTIQCQVDSQVTMMFWYRQQPGQSLTLIATANQGSEATYESGFVIDKFPISRPNLTFSTLTVSNMSPEDSSIYLCSVVPLRQGRSTEAFFGQGTRLTVV.

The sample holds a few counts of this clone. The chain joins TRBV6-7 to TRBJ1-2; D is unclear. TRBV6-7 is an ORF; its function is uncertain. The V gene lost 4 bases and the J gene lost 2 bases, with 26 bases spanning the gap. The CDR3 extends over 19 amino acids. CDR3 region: CASSLFPLWGLTPNYGYTF. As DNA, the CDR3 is TGTGCCAGCAGTTTATTCCCCCTTTGGGGTCTAACCCCGAACTATGGCTACACCTTC.

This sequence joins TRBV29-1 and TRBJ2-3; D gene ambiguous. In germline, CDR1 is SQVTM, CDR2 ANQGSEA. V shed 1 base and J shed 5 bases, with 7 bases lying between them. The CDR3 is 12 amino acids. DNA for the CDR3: TGCAGCGTTGAAGGTTCGCAAGATACGCAGTATTTT. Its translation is CSVEGSQDTQYF.